The clone carrying this T cell receptor (beta chain) was seen a single time. The antigen is undetermined. Here immunoSEQ multiplex PCR was the method, and the copy in TCRdb shows in-frame clones only, minus some. The sample includes 7,700 or so clones, roughly 70% of them seen just once. The record originates from a study of chemoradiotherapy in HPV16-positive cancers. Notes on the study in general: Functional assays defining HPV-specific T cells used only a couple of HPV16-positive patients.

The specimen was collected from a patient who underwent chemoradiotherapy. This receptor was taken from a human donor with HPV-associated anogenital cancer.

For the CDR3, the DNA is TGTGCCAGTACCACGGACAGGGGGCTGTTCTTC. Its translation: CASTTDRGLFF. The rearrangement links TRBV19 to TRBJ2-1; 11 nucleotides match TRBD1. The germline V gene has CDR1 LNHDA and CDR2 SQIVND (reference sequence). The CDR3 loop spans 11 amino acids. V gave up 7 bases and J gave up 15 bases; unmatched junction bases: 5.